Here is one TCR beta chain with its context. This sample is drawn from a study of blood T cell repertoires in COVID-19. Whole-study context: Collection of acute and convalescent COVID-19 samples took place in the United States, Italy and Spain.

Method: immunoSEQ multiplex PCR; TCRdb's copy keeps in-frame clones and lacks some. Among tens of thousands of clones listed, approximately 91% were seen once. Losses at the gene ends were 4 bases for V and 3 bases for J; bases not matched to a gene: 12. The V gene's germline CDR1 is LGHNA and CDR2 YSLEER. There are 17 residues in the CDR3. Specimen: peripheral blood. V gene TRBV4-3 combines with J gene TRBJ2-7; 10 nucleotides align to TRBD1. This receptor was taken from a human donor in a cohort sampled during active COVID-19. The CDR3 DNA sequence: TGCGCCAGCAGCCGAGACAGACGGGACAGGGGTTTCTACGAGCAGTACTTC. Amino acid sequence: CASSRDRRDRGFYEQYF.